The rows below give T cell receptor beta chains drawn from one sample of a study of cytomegalovirus exposure and HLA in healthy donors. The assay was immunoSEQ multiplex PCR, and TCRdb's table has in-frame clones only and misses some. This repertoire shows about 130,000 clones, 70% to 75% found once; its top ten account for around 2.1%. The specimen sequenced was PBMCs. These receptors were taken from a woman aged 40 to 50 in good health and CMV-seropositive. Both conserved end residues are part of each CDR3. D genes are given only for firm matches. Clone size is given for some rows only: seen once, a few or many times, or a class if the clone is expanded.

TRBD1 TRBJ1-5 TRBV6-5 few TGTGCCAGCGGCCGGACTGAGGGGGCTCAGCCCCAGCATTTT CASGRTEGAQPQHF
TRBD1 TRBJ1-2 TRBV6-5 NA TGTGCCAGCAACGCCGGGACAGGGACGGGCTACACCTTC CASNAGTGTGYTF
TRBD1 TRBJ1-1 TRBV28 NA TGTGCCAGCAGTTTATCCGGGACAGGGGGTGCTTTCTTT CASSLSGTGGAFF
NA TRBJ1-4 TRBV12-5 NA TGTGCTAGTGGGACGGACGGGGAAATGAAAAAACTGTTTTTT CASGTDGEMKKLFF
TRBD1 TRBJ1-6 TRBV6-1 NA TGTGCCAGCAGCCCACAGGGGAGAAATTCACCCCTCCACTTT CASSPQGRNSPLHF
NA TRBJ1-1 TRBV18 NA TGTGCCAGCTCACCCCGGGAGGGGGAGGCTTTCTTT CASSPREGEAFF
NA TRBJ1-4 TRBV4-3 NA TGCGCCAGCAGCCAAGCGGTAATTACAGGGTTCGCTAATGAAAAACTGTTTTTT CASSQAVITGFANEKLFF
TRBD1 TRBJ1-2 TRBV28 NA TGTGCCAGCAGATGGCTAACGGGACAGCCCCCAGCCTATGGCTACACCTTC CASRWLTGQPPAYGYTF
NA TRBJ1-1 TRBV6-1 NA TGTGCCAGCAGTCCCCCCCCGGTCGTGGCTTTCTTT CASSPPPVVAFF
NA TRBJ1-2 TRBV27 NA TGTGCCAGCAGTCCATGGGACATTTCCTCAAGGGGTGGCTACACCTTC CASSPWDISSRGGYTF
TRBD1 TRBJ2-7 TRBV27 once TGTGCCAGCAGGATAAACAGGGGATCCGGGCAGTACTTC CASRINRGSGQYF
TRBD1 TRBJ1-2 TRBV18 NA TGTGCCAGCTCACCACCGGGACAGGGGGCTTATGGCTACACCTTC CASSPPGQGAYGYTF
TRBD1 TRBJ1-2 TRBV9 NA TGTGCCAGCAGCCCCAATCTCGACCGGGACAGGGTTGGCTACACCTTC CASSPNLDRDRVGYTF
TRBD1 TRBJ2-4 TRBV19 NA TGTGCCGTATCCGGGACAGGGGCCCCACTGGCCAAAAACATTCAGTACTTC CAVSGTGAPLAKNIQYF
NA TRBJ2-2 TRBV5-4 few TGTGCCAGCACTGTGGGACTGCGGGGCGGGGAGCTGTTTTTT CASTVGLRGGELFF
NA TRBJ2-7 TRBV11-1 NA TGTGCCAGCAGCTCAACTTACCTTTCCTACGAGCAGTACTTC CASSSTYLSYEQYF
NA TRBJ2-7 TRBV5-1 few TGCGCCAGCAGCCCGGGTCGACAGCACTACGAGCAGTACTTC CASSPGRQHYEQYF
NA TRBJ2-7 TRBV5-1 NA TGCGCCAGCAGCTCACAGGGCAACGAGCAGTACTTC CASSSQGNEQYF
TRBD2 TRBJ2-2 TRBV18 NA TGTGCCAGCTCACCCCCGTGGGGACTAGACACCGGGGAGCTGTTTTTT CASSPPWGLDTGELFF
TRBD1 TRBJ1-2 TRBV28 NA TGTGCCAGCAGTTGGGGACAGGGGGCCCGGGACTATGGCTACACCTTC CASSWGQGARDYGYTF
NA TRBJ1-1 TRBV29-1 NA TGCAGCGTCCGACACGGCACTGAAGCTTTCTTT CSVRHGTEAFF
NA TRBJ2-3 TRBV15 NA TGTGCCACCAGCAGAGCTGGACAGTCATCCGCAGATACGCAGTATTTT CATSRAGQSSADTQYF
TRBD2 TRBJ2-7 TRBV28 NA TGTGCCAGCAGTACGCCGGGGGGGAGCTCCTACGAGCAGTACTTC CASSTPGGSSYEQYF
TRBD1 TRBJ1-6 TRBV28 NA TGTGCCAGCAGTCCCCCGAGACAGGGCGGGAACTATAATTCACCCCTCCACTTT CASSPPRQGGNYNSPLHF
NA TRBJ1-2 TRBV6-5 few TGTGCCAGCAGCCCCGGGAACTATGGCTACACCTTC CASSPGNYGYTF
NA TRBJ2-2 TRBV19 NA TGTGCCAGTAGTATCAGGACCGGGGAGCTGTTTTTT CASSIRTGELFF
TRBD1 TRBJ1-3 TRBV7-2 NA TGTGCCAGCAGCTTAGCGACAGGGTTGGCTGGAAACACCATATATTTT CASSLATGLAGNTIYF
TRBD1 TRBJ2-5 TRBV2 once TGTGCCAGCAGATCGACAGGGTTCCAAGAGACCCAGTACTTC CASRSTGFQETQYF
NA TRBJ2-7 TRBV6-5 few TGTGCCAGCAGTTACCTGGCAGGTTCCTACGAGCAGTACTTC CASSYLAGSYEQYF
NA TRBJ1-2 TRBV6-4 few TGTGCCAGCAGTCCAGGAACGGACTATGGCTACACCTTC CASSPGTDYGYTF
NA TRBJ2-2 TRBV4-3 NA TGCGCCAGCAGCCAAGAGACAGCAGGGGTGAAGAACACCGGGGAGCTGTTTTTT CASSQETAGVKNTGELFF
NA TRBJ1-3 TRBV18 few TGTGCCAGCTCACCTAGTCACGGGGATGGAAACACCATATATTTT CASSPSHGDGNTIYF
NA TRBJ1-5 TRBV28 NA TGTGCCAGCGGTAGGACAGCCAATCAGCCCCAGCATTTT CASGRTANQPQHF
NA TRBJ1-1 TRBV5-4 few TGTGCCAGCAGCGGTGACAGGTTGAACACTGAAGCTTTCTTT CASSGDRLNTEAFF
TRBD1 TRBJ1-6 TRBV5-1 few TGCGCCAGCAGCTTAAGAGGACAGGAGAGTTCACCCCTCCACTTT CASSLRGQESSPLHF
TRBD2 TRBJ2-3 TRBV14 NA TGTGCCAGCAGCGCCCAACTAGCGGGGGGGCCAGATACGCAGTATTTT CASSAQLAGGPDTQYF
NA TRBJ1-2 TRBV25-1 few TGTGCCAGCAGTCCAGCCGGGACATTTACCTCTAACTATGGCTACACCTTC CASSPAGTFTSNYGYTF
NA TRBJ1-2 TRBV27 NA TGTGCCAGCAGTTTTGTGCGGGGAGGGGGTTATGGCTACACCTTC CASSFVRGGGYGYTF
TRBD1 TRBJ2-7 TRBV15 NA TGTGCCACCAGCAGTGGGACAGGGGGCTCCTACGAGCAGTACTTC CATSSGTGGSYEQYF
NA TRBJ2-1 TRBV5-4 NA TGTGCCAGCAGATCGGGATACAATGAGCAGTTCTTC CASRSGYNEQFF
NA TRBJ1-6 TRBV28 NA TGTGCCAGCAGTTCCAGGGGCCGCTATAATTCACCCCTCCACTTT CASSSRGRYNSPLHF
TRBD1 TRBJ2-1 TRBV29-1 NA TGCAGCGTGAGGGGAGACAGGGGATATATAGATGAGCAGTTCTTC CSVRGDRGYIDEQFF
NA TRBJ2-3 TRBV4-3 NA TGCGCCAGCAGCCAAGGGGCGGGACAGTTAAGCACAGATACGCAGTATTTT CASSQGAGQLSTDTQYF
TRBD1 TRBJ1-2 TRBV5-1 NA TGCGCCAGCAGCCCCGGGACAGTTCAATATGGCTACACCTTC CASSPGTVQYGYTF
TRBD2 TRBJ2-3 TRBV30 NA TGTGCCTGGACAACCTTGGCTAGCGGGTCTGGAGATACGCAGTATTTT CAWTTLASGSGDTQYF
NA TRBJ1-1 TRBV4-2 NA TGTGCCAGCAGCCAAGCCCTCTGGGGCAGGTCGAACACTGAAGCTTTCTTT CASSQALWGRSNTEAFF
TRBD1 TRBJ2-6 TRBV7-2 NA TGTGCCAGCAGCTTAGGACAGGGGAGCCCCTCTGGGGCCAACGTCCTGACTTTC CASSLGQGSPSGANVLTF
TRBD1 TRBJ1-2 TRBV5-6 NA TGTGCCAGCAGCATAGGGACAGAAGATGGCTACACCTTC CASSIGTEDGYTF
NA TRBJ1-3 TRBV28 few TGTGCCAGCAGCATACAACCAAGAAACACCATATATTTT CASSIQPRNTIYF
TRBD1 TRBJ2-4 TRBV28 NA TGTGCCAGCAGTTTCAGGGGGCTAGCCAAAAACATTCAGTACTTC CASSFRGLAKNIQYF
NA TRBJ2-2 TRBV7-2 NA TGTGCCAGCAGCCCGACAGCGAACACCGGGGAGCTGTTTTTT CASSPTANTGELFF
NA TRBJ2-6 TRBV4-3 medium-sized TGCGCCAGCAGCCCTACACAGGGAACTGGGGCCAACGTCCTGACTTTC CASSPTQGTGANVLTF
NA TRBJ1-2 TRBV27 few TGTGCCAGCAGTTTAAGAGGGGGAGGGGTCAGTTACTATGGCTACACCTTC CASSLRGGGVSYYGYTF
NA TRBJ2-7 TRBV28 NA TGTGCCAGCAGTTTATGGGGGGGGCCCCCTACCTACGAGCAGTACTTC CASSLWGGPPTYEQYF
NA TRBJ1-1 TRBV28 NA TGTGCCAGCAGTTACGGACAGAGCACTGAAGCTTTCTTT CASSYGQSTEAFF